This is a list of T cell receptor beta chains from one sample in a study of cytomegalovirus exposure and HLA in healthy donors. This table comes from immunoSEQ multiplex PCR, and its TCRdb copy is limited to in-frame clones, with some not included. The sample holds 65,000 to 85,000 clones. Sequencing was performed on PBMCs. The receptor source for this set is a woman aged 60-75 years in good health and CMV-seronegative. CDR3s include the opening cysteine and the closing phenylalanine or tryptophan. A D gene is named only where the DNA matches it firmly.

d_gene,v_gene,j_gene,CDR3nt,CDR3aa
-,TRBV6-5,TRBJ2-7,TGTGCCAGCGGGCCTGGCCCCTACGAGCAGTACTTC,CASGPGPYEQYF
-,TRBV5-4,TRBJ1-3,TGTGCCAGCAGCTACTTCGGGAGTGAGAACACCATATATTTT,CASSYFGSENTIYF
TRBD1,TRBV6-5,TRBJ1-5,TGTGCCAGCAGTGGACAGGGAAACAATCAGCCCCAGCATTTT,CASSGQGNNQPQHF
TRBD2,TRBV2,TRBJ2-3,TGTGCCAGCCTCCGCGGGAGTAGCACAGATACGCAGTATTTT,CASLRGSSTDTQYF
-,TRBV19,TRBJ1-1,TGTGCCAGTAGTATGAGCGGATACACTGAAGCTTTCTTT,CASSMSGYTEAFF
TRBD2,TRBV30,TRBJ2-1,TGTGCCTGGACTAGCGGGAGTTGGGGCAATGAGCAGTTCTTC,CAWTSGSWGNEQFF
TRBD2,TRBV2,TRBJ2-7,TGTGCCAGCAGTATACAGCGGGAGTCGGGCGAGCAGTACTTC,CASSIQRESGEQYF
TRBD1,TRBV9,TRBJ2-4,TGTGCCAGCAGCGTAGGGACAGGACAGGGTTTAGCCAAAAACATTCAGTACTTC,CASSVGTGQGLAKNIQYF
-,TRBV7-3,TRBJ2-7,TGTGCCAGCAGCCCCCGCGCAGGCGAGCAGTACTTC,CASSPRAGEQYF
-,TRBV12-2,TRBJ1-1,TGTGCAAGTCGCTTAGCCCGTTTGAACACTGAAGCTTTCTTT,CASRLARLNTEAFF
-,TRBV29-1,TRBJ2-1,TGCAGCGGGTATGGGGGGGCTGAGCAGTTCTTC,CSGYGGAEQFF
TRBD2,TRBV13,TRBJ2-7,TGTGCCAGCTCGCAGACTAGCGGGAGTCCCTACGAGCAGTACTTC,CASSQTSGSPYEQYF
-,TRBV6-5,TRBJ1-4,TGTGCCAGCAGTTACTCGTCAGGGCGCTCCGGAAAACTGTTTTTT,CASSYSSGRSGKLFF
-,TRBV28,TRBJ2-5,TGTGCCAGCAGTTTATACAGACAACAAGAGACCCAGTACTTC,CASSLYRQQETQYF
-,TRBV28,TRBJ1-6,TGTGCCAGCAGTTTACAGGGCGCCGCTTCACCCCTCCACTTT,CASSLQGAASPLHF
TRBD2,TRBV12-5,TRBJ2-3,TGTGCTAGTGGTCCCTGGGGAGGGAACACAGATACGCAGTATTTT,CASGPWGGNTDTQYF
TRBD2,TRBV7-2,TRBJ2-7,TGTGCCAGCAGAGGACAACCGGGACTAGCTTCATCCGAGCAGTACTTC,CASRGQPGLASSEQYF
-,TRBV6-6,TRBJ2-7,TGTGCCAGCAGTTCCGGTTCCTACGAGCAGTACTTC,CASSSGSYEQYF
-,TRBV6-6,TRBJ2-3,TGTGCCAGCGGGGACTTTGATACGCAGTATTTT,CASGDFDTQYF
-,TRBV6-1,TRBJ1-5,TGTGCCAGCAGGTCCAACTTGTCCCGCAATCAGCCCCAGCATTTT,CASRSNLSRNQPQHF
TRBD1,TRBV14,TRBJ2-2,TGTGCCAGCAGCCCCCTGACAGGGCTAGACGACACCGGGGAGCTGTTTTTT,CASSPLTGLDDTGELFF
TRBD2,TRBV2,TRBJ2-1,TGTGCCAGTAGCGGGAGCTCCTACAATGAGCAGTTCTTC,CASSGSSYNEQFF
-,TRBV4-1,TRBJ1-1,TGCGCCAGCAGCCGTTTCTCCGGGGAGGGGCTGAACACTGAAGCTTTCTTT,CASSRFSGEGLNTEAFF
-,TRBV7-2,TRBJ2-2,TGTGCCAGCAGCTCAGGGCTGCCCGGGGAGCTGTTTTTT,CASSSGLPGELFF
-,TRBV28,TRBJ1-1,TGTGCCAGCAGTTCTGGGACATTTGAAGCTTTCTTT,CASSSGTFEAFF
TRBD1,TRBV6-5,TRBJ1-3,TGTGCCAGCAGTTACGGGACAGGGGGAGGCACCATATATTTT,CASSYGTGGGTIYF
-,TRBV9,TRBJ2-3,TGTGCCAGCAGCGTAGGACCGGGAGATACGCAGTATTTT,CASSVGPGDTQYF
TRBD2,TRBV6-5,TRBJ2-7,TGTGCCAGCAGTTACCTAGCGGGGGGCTACGAGCAGTACTTC,CASSYLAGGYEQYF
TRBD1,TRBV10-3,TRBJ2-5,TGTGCCATCAGTGAGTCGCTACGACAGGGGGCGCAGGAAGAGACCCAGTACTTC,CAISESLRQGAQEETQYF
-,TRBV5-1,TRBJ2-7,TGCGCCAGCAGCTTGGGCGGAGGGCCCCCCGAGCAGTACTTC,CASSLGGGPPEQYF
TRBD1,TRBV6-1,TRBJ1-4,TGTGCCAGCAGTCCGGGACAGTATGAAAAACTGTTTTTT,CASSPGQYEKLFF
TRBD2,TRBV9,TRBJ2-1,TGTGCCAGCAGCGTGGGGCTAGCGGGGAACAATGAGCAGTTCTTC,CASSVGLAGNNEQFF
TRBD2,TRBV28,TRBJ2-5,TGTGCCAGCAGCCCCTCCGACTATGGAGCGGGGCAGGAGACCCAGTACTTC,CASSPSDYGAGQETQYF
-,TRBV30,TRBJ2-3,TGTGCCTGGAGTCCTGGGAGAGATACGCAGTATTTT,CAWSPGRDTQYF
-,TRBV5-1,TRBJ2-1,TGCGCCAGCCCAAGAAGAGACAATGAGCAGTTCTTC,CASPRRDNEQFF
-,TRBV9,TRBJ2-2,TGTGCCAGCAGCGGGCCCCGTACGGGCACCGGGGAGCTGTTTTTT,CASSGPRTGTGELFF
-,TRBV19,TRBJ2-5,TGTGCCAGTAGTATAAGGGGTGCCCAAGAGACCCAGTACTTC,CASSIRGAQETQYF
-,TRBV11-2,TRBJ2-1,TGTGCCAGCAGCCCCGACAGGCACAATGAGCAGTTCTTC,CASSPDRHNEQFF
TRBD2,TRBV7-9,TRBJ2-7,TGTGCCAGCAGCTTTCCGGCGGGAGGCCGCTCCTACGAGCAGTACTTC,CASSFPAGGRSYEQYF
TRBD2,TRBV30,TRBJ2-3,TGTGCCTGGAGTAGCGGGAGGGCAGATACGCAGTATTTT,CAWSSGRADTQYF
TRBD1,TRBV29-1,TRBJ1-2,TGCAGCGTTGAAGGGGACAGACGACTCTATGGCTACACCTTC,CSVEGDRRLYGYTF